The entry that follows covers one TCR beta chain sequence. The sample is drawn from a study of low-dose radiotherapy and immunotherapy resistance in tumors. Study information: Treatment consisted of nivolumab 240 mg every two weeks and ipilimumab 1 mg/kg every six weeks, given intravenously to patients.

First-strand cDNA relied on TRAV- and TRBV-specific primers spanning alpha and beta chains. Over approximately 20 PCR cycles, TCRs were amplified from a constant-region primer and V-primer adapter. TCRdb analysed the reads with MiXCR anew, one entry per CDR3 protein. Here the sample spans more than 9,500 distinct CDR3 sequences, about four fifths being singletons. CDR3 size: 15 residues. V gave up 5 bases and J gave up 5 bases, with 17 bases separating them. The clonotype comes from a human donor with advanced metastatic prostate, ovarian, gallbladder or colorectal cancer (not recorded which). This table probably holds off-target reads from a library built for another chain. This chain connects TRBV12-3 or TRBV12-4 to TRBJ2-3; D unresolved. CDR3 nucleotides: TGTGCCAGCAGTAAAAACCTATCAGTTAGAGATACGCAGTATTTT. As protein: CASSKNLSVRDTQYF.